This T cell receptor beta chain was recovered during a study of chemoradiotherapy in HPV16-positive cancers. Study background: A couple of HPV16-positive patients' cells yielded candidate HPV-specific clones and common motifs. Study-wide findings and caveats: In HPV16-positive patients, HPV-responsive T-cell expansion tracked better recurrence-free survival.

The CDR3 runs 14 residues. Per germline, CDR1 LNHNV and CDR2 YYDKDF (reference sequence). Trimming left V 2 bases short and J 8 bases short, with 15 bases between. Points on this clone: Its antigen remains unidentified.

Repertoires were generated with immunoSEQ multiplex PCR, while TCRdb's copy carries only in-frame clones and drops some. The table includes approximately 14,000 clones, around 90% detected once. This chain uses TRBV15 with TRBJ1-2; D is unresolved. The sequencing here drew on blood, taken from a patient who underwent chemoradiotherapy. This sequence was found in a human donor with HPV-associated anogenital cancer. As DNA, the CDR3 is TGTGCCACCAGCAGAAATCAGAGATCGCCCGGCTACACCTTC. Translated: CATSRNQRSPGYTF.